A single sample is the source of the 26 T cell receptor beta chains below, sequenced in a study of blood T cell repertoires in COVID-19. The table came from immunoSEQ multiplex PCR; TCRdb's copy has only in-frame clones and leaves some out. This sample carries about 220,000 clones, around 84% of them seen once, and the ten largest clones take about 2.3%. Sequencing input: peripheral blood. These receptors were taken from a man aged 35-49 years who had recovered from COVID-19.

The CDR3 sequence is CAINPGLDQETQYF. The CDR3 DNA sequence: TGTGCCATCAACCCGGGACTAGACCAAGAGACCCAGTACTTC. This chain connects TRBV10-3 to TRBJ2-5; 8 bases match TRBD2. Trimming at V came to 7 bases and at J to 0 bases, leaving 4 bases not matched to a gene. CDR3 size: 14 residues. CDR1 ENHRY and CDR2 SYGVKD come from the germline V gene.

The table lists this clone with a few counts. This chain joins TRBV2 and TRBJ2-3, with 10 bases aligning to TRBD1. This CDR3 is built from 15 residues. The V segment lost 4 bases and the J segment 3 bases; nucleotides outside the gene matches: 4. Germline CDR1 reads SNHLY; CDR2 reads FYNNEI. The CDR3 spells CASSGRTGGTDTQYF. The CDR3 nucleotides are TGTGCCAGCAGTGGTCGGACAGGGGGGACAGATACGCAGTATTTT.

This clone was recorded once. V gene TRBV2 combines with J gene TRBJ1-2; D remains ambiguous. Looked up from germline, CDR1 is SNHLY and CDR2 is FYNNEI. V gave up 4 bases and J gave up 3 bases, with 12 bases separating them. This CDR3 has 14 residues. The CDR3 sequence is CASSVSGDYYGYTF. The CDR3 DNA is TGTGCCAGCAGTGTGTCTGGCGACTACTATGGCTACACCTTC.

The chain employs TRBV15 and TRBJ1-2; D gene unclear. This CDR3 comprises 15 residues. Between the trimmed V and J ends, which lost 2 bases and 10 bases, there was a span of 20 bases. Germline V gene sequence: CDR1 LNHNV, CDR2 YYDKDF (reference sequence). CDR3 nucleotide sequence: TGTGCCACCAGCAGACATCAGGACTCATCAACAATCTACACCTTC. The encoded protein is CATSRHQDSSTIYTF.

The chain's CDR3 is CASSQAGRGDWEQFF. The CDR3 coding sequence is TGTGCCAGCAGCCAAGCCGGGAGAGGGGATTGGGAGCAGTTCTTC. The V gene is TRBV3-1 (or the pseudogene TRBV3-2), the J gene TRBJ2-1; tentatively, D is TRBD2 (6 bases). The CDR3 is 15 amino acids. The V end was cut by 1 base, the J end by 10 bases, with 17 bases between. The germline V gene has CDR1 LGHDT and CDR2 YNNKEL (reference sequence).

The gene calls are TRBV27 and TRBJ2-7, with TRBD1 matching over 7 bases. V trimming: 5 bases; J trimming: 3 bases; junction bases outside the gene matches: 4. The CDR3 is 13 residues long. Germline CDR1 reads MNHEY; CDR2 reads SMNVEV (reference sequence). CDR3 sequence: CASSKDRDYEQYF. CDR3 nucleotide sequence: TGTGCCAGCAGTAAAGACAGGGACTACGAGCAGTACTTC.

This chain joins TRBV28 and TRBJ1-2; perhaps TRBD1 as D (6 bases). Trimming stripped 4 bases from V and 10 bases from J, with 13 bases between. The CDR3 totals 12 residues. Germline V lookup: CDR1 MDHEN, CDR2 SYDVKM. The CDR3 DNA is TGTGCCAGCAGTTACTACTACAGGGACTACACCTTC. Its protein product is CASSYYYRDYTF.

V is TRBV2 and J is TRBJ1-5; D uncertain. V was cut by 4 bases and J by 4 bases, with 11 bases left in between. The germline V gene has CDR1 SNHLY and CDR2 FYNNEI. The CDR3 is 14 residues long. This chain's CDR3 is CASSVRAANQPQHF. In DNA form, the CDR3 reads TGTGCCAGCAGTGTGCGGGCGGCTAATCAGCCCCAGCATTTT.

The genes are TRBV2 and TRBJ1-5; D gene unclear. There are 15 residues in the CDR3. Between the trimmed V and J ends, which lost 2 bases and 0 bases, there was a span of 8 bases. Germline CDR1 and CDR2: SNHLY and FYNNEI. The CDR3 region is CASSEQVNSNQPQHF. The DNA of the CDR3 is TGTGCCAGCAGTGAACAGGTCAATAGCAATCAGCCCCAGCATTTT.

This clone was counted a single time. The V gene is TRBV6-5, the J gene TRBJ1-4, with D maybe TRBD1 (5 bases). Germline V gene data show CDR1 as MNHEY and CDR2 as SVGAGI. V was pared by 2 bases and J by 7 bases, with 11 bases between. There are 14 residues in the CDR3. DNA of the CDR3: TGTGCCAGCAGTTACGAGATGGGGGGTGAAAAACTGTTTTTT. It is translated as CASSYEMGGEKLFF.

The V gene is TRBV3-1 (or the pseudogene TRBV3-2), the J gene TRBJ1-1; TRBD1 might be the D (6 bases). In germline, CDR1 is LGHDT, CDR2 YNNKEL (reference sequence). V lost 3 bases, J lost 0 bases, and 11 bases lay in between. This CDR3 is 15 amino acids long. CDR3 nucleotide sequence: TGTGCCAGCAGCCAGGACAGAGTAATGAACACTGAAGCTTTCTTT. Translation: CASSQDRVMNTEAFF.

The V gene is TRBV7-2, the J gene TRBJ1-4; TRBD1 matches at 10 bases. The V segment lost 1 base and the J segment 7 bases; nucleotides outside the gene matches: 3. CDR1 and CDR2 from the germline V gene are SGHTA and FQGNSA. The CDR3 covers 15 residues. The CDR3 bases are TGTGCCAGCAGCTTAGTTGGGGACAGGGGTGAAAAACTGTTTTTT. Encoded protein: CASSLVGDRGEKLFF.

The chain couples TRBV2 to TRBJ2-7, with TRBD2 as a possible D gene (5 bases). The germline CDR1 and CDR2 sequences are SNHLY and FYNNEI. V lost 4 bases and J 2 bases, leaving 12 bases between the germline ends. The CDR3 length is 14 residues. Here the CDR3 reads CASSGVGGPYEQYF. The CDR3 bases are TGTGCCAGCAGTGGGGTAGGCGGGCCCTACGAGCAGTACTTC.

J is TRBJ2-3 and V is TRBV4-1; 11 positions match TRBD2. The CDR3 is made up of 17 amino acids. V lost 1 base to trimming and J lost 0 bases; unmatched junction nucleotides: 3. The germline gives CDR1 MGHRA, CDR2 YSYEKL. As DNA, the CDR3 is TGCGCCAGCAGCCAAGTGGGACTAGCGGCTAGCACAGATACGCAGTATTTT. Its translation is CASSQVGLAASTDTQYF.

The V and J genes are TRBV5-3 and TRBJ2-3; 10 bases are shared with TRBD2. Being an ORF, TRBV5-3 has a function that is uncertain. Trimming at V came to 5 bases and at J to 0 bases, leaving 9 bases not matched to a gene. The CDR3 is 17 residues long. The chain's CDR3 is CARRGIAGGDSTDTQYF. The CDR3 DNA sequence: TGTGCCAGAAGGGGTATAGCGGGGGGCGATAGCACAGATACGCAGTATTTT.

The chain is built from TRBV12-5 and TRBJ2-5, with 9 nucleotides matching TRBD1. The CDR3 has 16 amino acids. Germline V CDR1 and CDR2: LGHNT, FRNRAP. The junction had 14 bases not matched to a gene; V was cut back by 7 bases and J by 5 bases. Here the CDR3 DNA reads TGTGCTAGTGCCATTTTGGGTACAGGGGGCCTGGAGACCCAGTACTTC. It translates to CASAILGTGGLETQYF. The variable domain in full, completed from reference TRBV12-5 and TRBJ2-5, reads DARVTQTPRHKVTEMGQEVTMRCQPILGHNTVFWYRQTMMQGLELLAYFRNRAPLDDSGMPKDRFSAEMPDATLATLKIQPSEPRDSAVYFCASAILGTGGLETQYFGPGTRLLVL.

The rearrangement joins TRBV5-5 to TRBJ1-2; TRBD1 is a possible D gene (6 bases). CDR3 size: 14 residues. V lost 2 bases to trimming and J lost 3 bases, with 11 bases between them. Germline lookup yields CDR1 SGHKS and CDR2 YYEKEE (reference sequence). The CDR3 coding sequence is TGTGCCAGCAGCTTCGCGGGGGGCGACTATGGCTACACCTTC. This sequence encodes CASSFAGGDYGYTF.

V usage is TRBV18 and J usage is TRBJ1-1; 8 bases map to TRBD1. This CDR3 region has 19 residues. The V and J ends lost 3 bases and 0 bases, in that order; junction bases with no gene match: 15. Per the germline V gene, CDR1 is KGHSH and CDR2 is LQKENI. The CDR3 sequence: CASSPNYDRGFGLNTEAFF. As DNA, the CDR3 is TGTGCCAGCTCACCCAATTATGACAGGGGTTTCGGTTTGAACACTGAAGCTTTCTTT.

V is TRBV7-9 and J is TRBJ2-4, with 8 bases aligning to TRBD1. The V segment lost 6 bases and the J segment 0 bases; nucleotides outside the gene matches: 10. CDR1 is SEHNR and CDR2 is FQNEAQ in the germline V gene (reference sequence). This CDR3 has 17 residues. This CDR3 reads CASSSGQGSLAKNIQYF. The DNA of the CDR3 is TGTGCCAGCAGTTCCGGACAGGGATCACTAGCCAAAAACATTCAGTACTTC.

The chain recombines TRBV2 with TRBJ1-1; D possibly corresponds to TRBD1 (6 bases). V was trimmed by 8 bases and J by 1 base, leaving 17 bases between them. This CDR3 has 15 amino acids. Germline assignment: CDR1 SNHLY and CDR2 FYNNEI. The CDR3: CASAIPQGTNTEAFF. CDR3 nucleotide sequence: TGTGCCAGCGCTATTCCCCAGGGGACGAACACTGAAGCTTTCTTT.

The J gene is TRBJ2-1, the V gene TRBV18; the D gene is possibly TRBD2 (6 bases). The germline V and J ends were trimmed by 2 bases and 8 bases, with 16 bases remaining between them. This CDR3 region has 15 residues. Germline CDR1 is KGHSH and CDR2 is LQKENI. The CDR3 sequence: CASSPGAGRPYEQFF. The CDR3 bases are TGTGCCAGCTCACCAGGGGCGGGGAGGCCTTATGAGCAGTTCTTC. Using reference TRBV18 and TRBJ2-1 for the parts outside the CDR3, the full variable domain is NAGVMQNPRHLVRRRGQEARLRCSPMKGHSHVYWYRQLPEEGLKFMVYLQKENIIDESGMPKERFSAEFPKEGPSILRIQQVVRGDSAAYFCASSPGAGRPYEQFFGPGTRLTVL.

The chain carries TRBV12-3 or TRBV12-4 and TRBJ1-1; tentative D call: TRBD1 (6 bases). This CDR3 is built from 12 residues. The V end was cut by 2 bases, the J end by 10 bases, with 11 bases between. CDR3 amino acids: CASSLTGRGAFF. Here the CDR3 DNA reads TGTGCCAGCAGTTTAACGGGCAGGGGAGCTTTCTTT.

The chain is built from TRBV25-1 and TRBJ2-7; 7 bases are shared with TRBD1. The CDR3 is 15 amino acids. CDR1 and CDR2 from the germline V gene are MGHDK and SYGVNS. Trimming took 3 bases from V and 3 from J; bases not matched to a gene: 8. The CDR3 DNA is TGTGCCAGCAGTGATTCGGGACAGATGGACTACGAGCAGTACTTC. Translation gives CASSDSGQMDYEQYF.

V gene TRBV6-5 combines with J gene TRBJ1-2; TRBD1 matches 7 bases. With V trimmed by 5 bases and J by 8 bases, 14 bases remained unmatched. The CDR3 runs 15 residues. The germline gives CDR1 MNHEY, CDR2 SVGAGI. The CDR3 sequence: CASSPSTTGEGGYTF. CDR3 nucleotide sequence: TGTGCCAGCAGTCCTTCTACTACAGGGGAAGGGGGCTACACCTTC.

This chain connects TRBV9 to TRBJ2-3, with D perhaps matching TRBD2 (6 bases). This CDR3 is 17 amino acids long. Trimming removed 4 bases from V and 12 bases from J, with 30 bases in between. The germline CDR1 and CDR2 sequences are SGDLS and YYNGEE. The CDR3 loop is CASSHPNGGTLNYIQYF. The CDR3 region has the DNA TGTGCCAGCAGCCACCCCAACGGCGGGACTCTTAACTACATCCAGTATTTT.

The chain uses TRBV7-2 and TRBJ1-6; D is undetermined. The CDR3 extends over 14 amino acids. V was trimmed by 1 base and J by 6 bases, leaving 7 bases between them. The germline CDR1 and CDR2 sequences are SGHTA and FQGNSA. For the CDR3, the DNA is TGTGCCAGCAGCTTAGGTTCCGTTAATTCACCCCTCCACTTT. The encoded protein is CASSLGSVNSPLHF.